The next 12 T cell receptor beta chains were all read from a single sample in a study of OX40 agonist ivuxolimab in advanced cancers. This table comes from immunoSEQ multiplex PCR, and its TCRdb copy is limited to in-frame clones, with some not included. The sample carries approximately 65,000 clones, 86% recorded once. The input for sequencing was CD4+ or CD8+ T cells sorted from blood, taken in a trial of the OX40 agonist ivuxolimab. These receptors all come from an adult with an advanced solid tumor such as melanoma, head and neck, liver or kidney cancer.

The V and J genes are TRBV6-1 and TRBJ1-3, with D unresolved. The length of the CDR3 is 15 residues. The V end lost 3 bases, the J end lost 1 base, and 10 bases lay between the germline ends. Germline V lookup: CDR1 MNHNS, CDR2 SASEGT. CDR3 bases: TGTGCCAGCAGTGATGTGGTAGGGTCTGGAAACACCATATATTTT. This codes for CASSDVVGSGNTIYF.

This clone was observed a single time. The V call is TRBV5-6, the J call TRBJ2-7; 10 bases fit TRBD2. The CDR3 is 16 amino acids. V gave up 0 bases and J gave up 4 bases; unmatched junction bases: 7. Germline V gene data show CDR1 as SGHDT and CDR2 as YYEEEE. CDR3 sequence reads: CASSLVGLAGEYEQYF. CDR3 coding DNA: TGTGCCAGCAGCTTGGTAGGGCTAGCGGGAGAATACGAGCAGTACTTC.

This chain joins TRBV5-1 and TRBJ2-1; 8 positions match TRBD2. J lost 7 bases, V lost 7 bases, and 13 bases had no gene match. Germline loops: CDR1 SGHRS, CDR2 YFSETQ. This CDR3 region has 15 residues. The CDR3 region has the DNA TGCGCCAGCCATCGAGGTCGGGCTAGCGGGAATGAGCAGTTCTTC. Protein: CASHRGRASGNEQFF.

V and J are TRBV6-1 and TRBJ2-3; 9 nucleotides agree with TRBD1. The CDR3 contains 14 residues. V lost 6 bases and J lost 1; bases outside the gene matches: 2. Germline CDR1 reads MNHNS; CDR2 reads SASEGT. The CDR3 nucleotides read TGTGCCAGCAGACGGACAGGGGGCACAGATACGCAGTATTTT. Protein product: CASRRTGGTDTQYF.

The chain combines TRBV18 with TRBJ2-7; TRBD2 aligns across 8 bases. The V segment lost 3 bases and the J segment 6 bases; nucleotides outside the gene matches: 7. Looked up from germline, CDR1 is KGHSH and CDR2 is LQKENI. The CDR3 totals 14 residues. This CDR3 is CASSPVGLGREQYF. CDR3 in DNA: TGTGCCAGCTCACCCGTGGGACTAGGACGCGAGCAGTACTTC.

This clone appeared a single time. The genes are TRBV10-3 and TRBJ2-1; 8 bases fit TRBD2. J gave up 8 bases and V 4 bases, and 7 bases lay outside the gene matches. The CDR3 length is 14 residues. From germline, CDR1 is ENHRY and CDR2 SYGVKD. The chain's CDR3 is CAISAAGARDEQFF. The CDR3 region has the DNA TGTGCCATCAGTGCAGCGGGAGCGAGGGATGAGCAGTTCTTC.

Only one count was recorded for this clone. The chain has TRBV5-6 and TRBJ2-3; D gene ambiguous. V dropped 4 bases and J dropped 4 bases, with 13 bases sitting between them. Germline CDR1 and CDR2: SGHDT and YYEEEE. The CDR3 is 14 residues long. In nucleotides, the CDR3 is TGTGCCAGCAGCCGCGGCCTTACAGCAGATACGCAGTATTTT. Protein: CASSRGLTADTQYF.

The gene calls are TRBV11-2 and TRBJ2-7, with D unresolved. Trimming removed 1 base from V and 1 base from J, with 8 bases in between. Germline values: CDR1 SGHAT, CDR2 FQNNGV. This CDR3 contains 14 residues. CDR3 nucleotides: TGTGCCAGCAGCTTAGTCCCCGGATCCTACGAGCAGTACTTC. It translates to CASSLVPGSYEQYF.

The chain uses TRBV10-2 and TRBJ2-3, with unresolved D. Germline V lookup: CDR1 WSHSY, CDR2 SAAADI. The CDR3 runs to 12 residues. Between the trimmed V and J ends, which lost 8 bases and 4 bases, there was a span of 10 bases. CDR3 protein: CASLSSADTQYF. CDR3 bases: TGCGCCAGCTTGAGTAGTGCAGATACGCAGTATTTT.

The V call is TRBV19, the J call TRBJ1-1; D gene unclear. The CDR3 covers 12 residues. The V end lost 5 bases, the J end lost 4 bases, and 8 bases lay between the germline ends. Germline loops: CDR1 LNHDA, CDR2 SQIVND (reference sequence). CDR3 DNA sequence: TGTGCCAGTAGTCCAGGAGGCACTGAAGCTTTCTTT. Translation: CASSPGGTEAFF.

The chain employs TRBV18 and TRBJ2-1; 7 bases align to TRBD2. The V and J ends lost 8 bases and 7 bases, in that order; junction bases with no gene match: 5. The CDR3 is 12 residues long. Germline V lookup: CDR1 KGHSH, CDR2 LQKENI. The CDR3 DNA is TGTGCCAGCCAAGAAGCGGGAAATGAGCAGTTCTTC. This translates into CASQEAGNEQFF.

The genes are TRBV19 and TRBJ2-3; D may correspond to TRBD1 or TRBD2 (5 bases each). V lost 0 bases and J 0 bases, leaving 13 bases between the germline ends. CDR3 length equals 17 residues. Germline CDR1 is LNHDA and CDR2 is SQIVND (reference sequence). This chain's CDR3 is CASSIDGRDGSTDTQYF. For the CDR3, the DNA is TGTGCCAGTAGTATAGATGGTAGGGACGGAAGCACAGATACGCAGTATTTT.